Reported below is one T cell receptor beta chain. Its antigen remains undetermined. No much larger clone exists at a distance of one base, and base qualities are not known. Using the deep immunoSEQ assay, multiplex PCR amplified TCR CDR3 regions from genomic DNA. For each cell subset, the extracted genomic DNA was distributed evenly across all wells of several immunoSEQ 96-well plates, and each plate served as one replicate. For sorted subsets, 150 to 200 ng genomic DNA, equal to 25,000 to 35,000 T cell genomes, was loaded into each replicate PCR. Purified libraries were quantified with a Qubit 3.0 fluorometer, sized on a Bioanalyzer 2100, and re-quantified with the KAPA Library Quantification kit. Each immunoSEQ 96-well plate was sequenced on its own single-read 150-cycle Illumina NextSeq 550 flow cell. In the original analysis: Because the immunoSEQ output held only junctional sequences and lacked quality scores, the filtering could not match the filtering applied to full-length reads. To assign V/J genes and CDR3, sequences were annotated against IMGT germline references using PyIR, a Python wrapper for IgBLAST v1.9. Any read was removed if the V/J assignment was weak (E-value above 1e-6), the CDR3 was missing, or the read contained stop codons, out-of-frame junctions, or ambiguous translated residues. V3J clonotypes were defined as sequences sharing an identical inferred V gene, J gene, and CDR3 amino acid sequence. The percentage overlap between two repertoires was calculated by dividing the number of shared unique clonotypes by the size of the smaller repertoire. RTK rarefaction, the Chao1 estimator, and Recon v2.1 estimates of unobserved clonotypes were used to assess repertoire richness. Generation probabilities were computed with OLGA for all TCRbeta clonotypes obtained by the gDNA method from a few donors. Imported from immuneACCESS, the table was reduced by TCRdb to in-frame sequences with V and J called. These copies leave out some clones; in studies compared against another copy, an unresolved V gene accounts for under half, and the cause of the remainder is not known. V, J and clone size reflect that table, while D and trimming were determined from the DNA. The sample table shows 2 million to 2.5 million clones, and about 92% are seen once. 0.39% of the sample is taken by the ten largest.

The sample is drawn from a study of shared clonotypes between healthy human individuals (dated by TCRdb to the early 2020s). Concerning the study at large: A few men and two women, aged 18 to 49 years, made up the cohort. For each donor, three plates each were used for CD4 naive and CD4 memory, two plates were used for CD8 naive, and one plate was used for CD8 memory. To estimate repertoire size and how much clonotype sharing occurs between individuals, the study deeply sequenced the blood TCR repertoires of five healthy adults. To increase sequencing depth and limit assay-specific biases, different laboratories used diverse techniques to prepare libraries and sequence TCR repertoires. Each donor's leukapheresis produced roughly between about 0.9 and 9.5 billion PBMCs. What the study reported, not specific to this receptor: Naive subsets generally had larger estimated clonotype richness than memory subsets did. Sampling was limited to blood, and TCR repertoires in tissue likely differ from TCR repertoires in blood. Roughly 5% of naive CD4, 3.5% of naive CD8, roughly 2.4% of memory CD4, and 0.4% of memory CD8 clonotypes were shared across a handful of donors. Compared with non-shared clonotypes, clonotypes shared by all four sorted-subset donors had higher generation probabilities. The genetic and exposure-history diversity represented was limited by the small number of donors. Pairwise subsampling indicated that sequencing depth was expected to affect the degree of clonotype sharing among donors. Rarefaction of sorted-subset datasets indicated incomplete sequencing despite the large sequencing depth.

The germline ends are 13 bases apart after V is trimmed by 9 bases and J by 1 base. The CDR3 holds 13 amino acids from the cysteine to the phenylalanine. Of the read, only the CDR3 DNA is kept; its 39 bases are in frame from base 1. The germline V gene gives CDR1 as MNHNS and CDR2 as SASEGT. The donors were healthy, HIV-negative adults who had no recently reported acute infections or vaccinations. Only Caucasian adults living in Nashville, Tennessee, USA were represented among the donors. CD4+ T cells were enriched by magnetic negative selection, after which naive cells were positively selected on CD45RA and the negative fraction was taken as the memory subset. After blood collection by leukapheresis, PBMCs were isolated using Ficoll-Histopaque density gradient centrifugation and then cryopreserved in the vapor phase of liquid nitrogen. Analytical flow cytometry was used to check the purity and quantity of each magnetically sorted T cell population. From each sorted fraction, genomic DNA was isolated and quantified by UV absorbance on a Nanodrop 2000c.

This receptor chain uses TRBV6-1 and TRBJ2-7; the D gene identity is not certain. The source of this sequence is a man younger than 35 in good health. Some clones in this sample may be carry-over from other donors' samples. The sequenced sample consisted of naive CD4+ T cells from PBMCs. Read against the paper, the sample's cell subset or site label means: CD45RA+ positively selected. At the DNA level, the sequence is TGTGCCAGTCTCGCCGGGTGGTCCTACGAGCAGTACTTC. It translates to CASLAGWSYEQYF.